This T cell receptor beta chain comes out of a study of Graves' ophthalmopathy and Graves' hyperthyroidism. Turning to the study itself: In this cohort's terms, stable hyperthyroidism meant no ophthalmopathy by 18 months of follow-up. Findings of the study overall: In separating ophthalmopathy from stable hyperthyroidism, a 13-signature model achieved around 85% sensitivity and about 80% specificity. Both an approximately 71% sensitivity and a 72.22% specificity characterized the model's predictions of ophthalmopathy progression.

The authors amplified TCR beta CDR3 regions, and they did so from RNA transcripts for repertoire sequencing. RT-PCR with HTBI primers came first, then second-round multiplex PCR. TCRdb re-called the multiplex PCR reads through MiXCR, storing one row per CDR3 protein. Seen here are approximately 1.2 million distinct CDR3 sequences, roughly two fifths observed once, and the top ten hold 11%. This clonotype appeared once. Its antigen is not identified. The CDR3 runs to 16 residues. J gave up 8 bases and V 5 bases, and 12 bases lay outside the gene matches. Diagnosis used clinical symptoms, serum thyroxine, TRAb, thyroid ultrasound and orbital computed tomography.

This clonotype was obtained from an adult man with Graves' hyperthyroidism. The V call is TRBV12-3 or TRBV12-4, the J call TRBJ2-2, with 9 positions matching TRBD2. Material for sequencing was peripheral blood or thyroid tissue (not recorded which). Written as DNA, the CDR3 is TGTGCCAGCAGTCCCCTAGCGGGATTAAATTCGGGGGAGCTGTTTTTT. Protein product: CASSPLAGLNSGELFF.